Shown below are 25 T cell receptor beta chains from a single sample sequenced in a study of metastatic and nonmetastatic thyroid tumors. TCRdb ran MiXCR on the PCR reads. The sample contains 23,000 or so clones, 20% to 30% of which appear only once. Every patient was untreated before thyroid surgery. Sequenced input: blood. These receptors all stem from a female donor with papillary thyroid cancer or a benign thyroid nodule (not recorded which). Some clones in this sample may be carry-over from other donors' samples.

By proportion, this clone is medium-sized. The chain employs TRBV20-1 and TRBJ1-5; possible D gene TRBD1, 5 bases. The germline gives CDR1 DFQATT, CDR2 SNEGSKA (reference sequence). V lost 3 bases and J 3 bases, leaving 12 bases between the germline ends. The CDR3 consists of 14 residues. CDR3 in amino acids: CSARGTGPNQPQHF. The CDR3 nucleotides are TGCAGTGCTAGGGGTACAGGCCCCAATCAGCCCCAGCATTTT.

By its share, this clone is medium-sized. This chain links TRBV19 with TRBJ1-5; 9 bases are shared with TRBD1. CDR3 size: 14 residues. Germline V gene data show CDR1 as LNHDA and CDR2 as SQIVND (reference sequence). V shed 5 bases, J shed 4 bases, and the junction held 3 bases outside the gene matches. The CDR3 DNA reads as TGTGCCAGTAGTCCTGGACAGGGGAATCAGCCCCAGCATTTT. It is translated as CASSPGQGNQPQHF.

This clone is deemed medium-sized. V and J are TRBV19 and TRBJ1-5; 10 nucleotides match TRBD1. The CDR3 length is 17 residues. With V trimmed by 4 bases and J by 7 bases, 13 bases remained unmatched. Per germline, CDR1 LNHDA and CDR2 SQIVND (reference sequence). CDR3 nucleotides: TGTGCCAGTAGTACTCCGGGACAGGGGATTCTTGGGCAGCCCCAGCATTTT. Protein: CASSTPGQGILGQPQHF. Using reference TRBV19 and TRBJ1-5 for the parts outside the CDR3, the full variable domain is DGGITQSPKYLFRKEGQNVTLSCEQNLNHDAMYWYRQDPGQGLRLIYYSQIVNDFQKGDIAEGYSVSREKKESFPLTVTSAQKNPTAFYLCASSTPGQGILGQPQHFGDGTRLSIL.

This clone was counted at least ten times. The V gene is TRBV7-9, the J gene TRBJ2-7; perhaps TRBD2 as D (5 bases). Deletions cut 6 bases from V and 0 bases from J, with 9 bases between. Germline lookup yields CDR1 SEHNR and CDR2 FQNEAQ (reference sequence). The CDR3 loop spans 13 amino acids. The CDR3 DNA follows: TGTGCCAGCAGTCGAGGGAGCTCCTACGAGCAGTACTTC. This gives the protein CASSRGSSYEQYF.

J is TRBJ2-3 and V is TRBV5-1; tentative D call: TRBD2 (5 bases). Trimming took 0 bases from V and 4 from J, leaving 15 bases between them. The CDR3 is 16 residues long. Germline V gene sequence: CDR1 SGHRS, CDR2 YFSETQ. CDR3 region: CASSLEQAARADTQYF. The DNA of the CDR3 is TGCGCCAGCAGCTTGGAGCAGGCGGCGCGGGCAGATACGCAGTATTTT.

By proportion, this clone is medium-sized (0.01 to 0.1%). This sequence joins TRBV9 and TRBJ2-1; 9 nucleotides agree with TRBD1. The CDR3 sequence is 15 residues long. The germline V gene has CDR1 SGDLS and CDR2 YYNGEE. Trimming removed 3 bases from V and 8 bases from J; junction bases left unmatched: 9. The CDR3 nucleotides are TGTGCCAGCAGCGCCGGACAGGGGAATTTTGATGAGCAGTTCTTC. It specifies CASSAGQGNFDEQFF.

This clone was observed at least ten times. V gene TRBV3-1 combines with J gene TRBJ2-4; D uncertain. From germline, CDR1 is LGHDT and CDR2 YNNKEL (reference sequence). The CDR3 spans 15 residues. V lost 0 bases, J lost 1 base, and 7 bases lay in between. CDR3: CASSQDVGAKNIQYF. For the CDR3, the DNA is TGTGCCAGCAGCCAAGATGTTGGCGCCAAAAACATTCAGTACTTC.

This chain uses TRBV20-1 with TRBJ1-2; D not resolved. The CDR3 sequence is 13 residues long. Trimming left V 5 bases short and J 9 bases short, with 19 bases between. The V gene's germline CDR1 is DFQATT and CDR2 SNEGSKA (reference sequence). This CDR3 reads CSARRASLRSYTF. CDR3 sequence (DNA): TGCAGTGCTCGTCGGGCCTCGCTTAGAAGCTACACCTTC.

CDR3 amino acids: CASSQDPVGGYTF. CDR3 in DNA: TGTGCCAGCAGCCAAGATCCAGTAGGGGGCTACACCTTC. This chain uses TRBV3-1 with TRBJ1-2; D is undetermined. Looked up from germline, CDR1 is LGHDT and CDR2 is YNNKEL (reference sequence). There are 13 residues in the CDR3. V lost 0 bases and J lost 8, with 10 bases in between.

CDR3 nucleotide sequence: TGTGCCAGCAGTCTAACCGGTACAGGTTGGACAGAAGCTTTCTTT. Encoded protein: CASSLTGTGWTEAFF. V is TRBV12-3 or TRBV12-4 and J is TRBJ1-1; a possible D gene is TRBD1 (5 bases). Trimming pared 5 bases from V and 8 bases from J, leaving 21 bases between. This CDR3 is built from 15 residues.

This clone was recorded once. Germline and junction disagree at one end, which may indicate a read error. The CDR3: CASSVEGTGRAAANYEQDF. The CDR3, as DNA: TGTGCCAGCAGCGTTGAGGGGACAGGCCGCGCAGCGGCTAATTACGAGCAGGACTTC. The genes are TRBV9 and TRBJ2-7, with TRBD1 identical over 8 bases. Germline CDR1 SGDLS, CDR2 YYNGEE. This CDR3 has 19 residues.

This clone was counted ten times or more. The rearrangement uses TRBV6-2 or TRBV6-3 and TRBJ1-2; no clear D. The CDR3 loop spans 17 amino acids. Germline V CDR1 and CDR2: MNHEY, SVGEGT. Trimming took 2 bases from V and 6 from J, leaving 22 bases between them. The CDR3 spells CASSYRERKGLKDGYTF. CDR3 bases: TGTGCCAGCAGTTACCGGGAACGGAAGGGCTTGAAGGATGGCTACACCTTC.

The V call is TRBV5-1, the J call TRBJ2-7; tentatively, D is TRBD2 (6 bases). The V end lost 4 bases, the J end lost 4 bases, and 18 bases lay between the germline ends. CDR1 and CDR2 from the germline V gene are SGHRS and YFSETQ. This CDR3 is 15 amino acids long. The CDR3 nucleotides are TGCGCCAGCAGCCCCGGACTATCGGGAGAATACGAGCAGTACTTC. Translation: CASSPGLSGEYEQYF.

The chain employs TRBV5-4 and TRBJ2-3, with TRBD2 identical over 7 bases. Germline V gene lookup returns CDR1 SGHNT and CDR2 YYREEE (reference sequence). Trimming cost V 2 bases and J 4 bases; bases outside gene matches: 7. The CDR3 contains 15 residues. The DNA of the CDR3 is TGTGCCAGCAGCTTTTTCGGGGGGAGGGCAGATACGCAGTATTTT. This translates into CASSFFGGRADTQYF.

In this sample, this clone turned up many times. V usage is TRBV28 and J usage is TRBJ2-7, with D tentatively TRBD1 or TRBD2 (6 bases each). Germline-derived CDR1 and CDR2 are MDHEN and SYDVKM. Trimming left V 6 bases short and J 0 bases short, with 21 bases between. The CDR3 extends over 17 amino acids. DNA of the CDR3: TGTGCCAGCAGGCAAAACGGGGGCGGGAAGACCTCCTACGAGCAGTACTTC. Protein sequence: CASRQNGGGKTSYEQYF.

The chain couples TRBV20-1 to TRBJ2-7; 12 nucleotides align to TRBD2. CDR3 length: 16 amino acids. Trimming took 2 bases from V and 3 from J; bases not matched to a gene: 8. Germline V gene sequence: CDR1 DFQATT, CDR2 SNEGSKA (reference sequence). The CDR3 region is CSARPASGRVGYEQYF. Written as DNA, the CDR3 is TGCAGTGCTAGACCGGCTAGCGGGAGGGTAGGCTACGAGCAGTACTTC.

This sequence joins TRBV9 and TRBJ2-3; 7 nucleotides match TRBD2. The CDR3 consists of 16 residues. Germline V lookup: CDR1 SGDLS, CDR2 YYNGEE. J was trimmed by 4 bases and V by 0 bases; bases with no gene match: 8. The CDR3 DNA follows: TGTGCCAGCAGCGTAGAGGGCGGGAGTAGGGCAGATACGCAGTATTTT. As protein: CASSVEGGSRADTQYF.

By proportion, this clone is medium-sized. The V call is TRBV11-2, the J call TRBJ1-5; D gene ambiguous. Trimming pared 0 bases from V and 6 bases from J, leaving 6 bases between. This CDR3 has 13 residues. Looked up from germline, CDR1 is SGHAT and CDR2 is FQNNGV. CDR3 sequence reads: CASSLDSVQPQHF. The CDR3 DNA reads TGTGCCAGCAGCTTAGATTCGGTTCAGCCCCAGCATTTT. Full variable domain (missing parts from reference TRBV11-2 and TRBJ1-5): EAGVAQSPRYKIIEKRQSVAFWCNPISGHATLYWYQQILGQGPKLLIQFQNNGVVDDSQLPKDRFSAERLKGVDSTLKIQPAKLEDSAVYLCASSLDSVQPQHFGDGTRLSIL.

The CDR3 region has the DNA TGTGCCAGCAGTTTATCGAGTAGTGGACAGCTATATGGCTACACCTTC. Amino acid sequence: CASSLSSSGQLYGYTF. The chain carries TRBV27 and TRBJ1-2; tentative D call: TRBD1 (6 bases). V was cut by 0 bases and J by 5 bases, with 16 bases left in between. CDR1 is MNHEY and CDR2 is SMNVEV in the germline V gene (reference sequence). The CDR3 has 16 amino acids.

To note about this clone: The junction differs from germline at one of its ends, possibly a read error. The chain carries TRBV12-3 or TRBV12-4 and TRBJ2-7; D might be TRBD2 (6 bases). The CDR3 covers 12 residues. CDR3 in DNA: TGTTCCAGCAGGGTCAGGGACTCCGATCAGTACTTC. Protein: CSSRVRDSDQYF.

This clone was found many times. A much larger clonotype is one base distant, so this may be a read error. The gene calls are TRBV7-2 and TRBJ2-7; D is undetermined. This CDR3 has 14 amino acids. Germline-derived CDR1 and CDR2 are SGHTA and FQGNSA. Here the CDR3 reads CAGSSDTNKYEQYF. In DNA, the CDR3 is TGTGCCGGCAGCTCAGATACCAACAAATACGAGCAGTACTTC.

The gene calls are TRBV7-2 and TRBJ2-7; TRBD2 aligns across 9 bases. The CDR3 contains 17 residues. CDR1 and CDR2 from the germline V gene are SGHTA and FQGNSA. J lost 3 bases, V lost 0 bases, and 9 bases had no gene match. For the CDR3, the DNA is TGTGCCAGCAGCTTAGCTCCGGGGGATAGCGGGAGCTACGAGCAGTACTTC. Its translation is CASSLAPGDSGSYEQYF. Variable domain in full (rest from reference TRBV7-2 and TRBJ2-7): GAGVSQSPSNKVTEKGKDVELRCDPISGHTALYWYRQSLGQGLEFLIYFQGNSAPDKSGLPSDRFSAERTGGSVSTLTIQRTQQEDSAVYLCASSLAPGDSGSYEQYFGPGTRLTVT.

The CDR3 loop is CASSTRGTNTEAFF. The CDR3 DNA follows: TGCGCCAGCAGCACCAGGGGGACGAACACTGAAGCTTTCTTT. The J gene is TRBJ1-1, the V gene TRBV5-1; 7 positions match TRBD1. With V trimmed by 4 bases and J by 1 base, 4 bases remained unmatched. Germline values: CDR1 SGHRS, CDR2 YFSETQ. The CDR3 contains 14 residues.

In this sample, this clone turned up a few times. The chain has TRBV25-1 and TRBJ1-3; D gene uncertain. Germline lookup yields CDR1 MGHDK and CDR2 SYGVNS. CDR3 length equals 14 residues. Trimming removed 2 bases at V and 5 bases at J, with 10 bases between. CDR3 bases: TGTGCCAGCAGTGAAATTGAGCCAAGAAACACCATATATTTT. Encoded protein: CASSEIEPRNTIYF.

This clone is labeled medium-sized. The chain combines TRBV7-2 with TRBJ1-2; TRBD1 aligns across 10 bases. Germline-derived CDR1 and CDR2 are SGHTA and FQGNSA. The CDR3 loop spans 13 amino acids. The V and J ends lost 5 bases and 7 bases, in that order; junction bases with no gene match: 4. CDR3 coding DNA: TGTGCCAGCAGCGCGACAGGGGGCAGTGGCTACACCTTC. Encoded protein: CASSATGGSGYTF.